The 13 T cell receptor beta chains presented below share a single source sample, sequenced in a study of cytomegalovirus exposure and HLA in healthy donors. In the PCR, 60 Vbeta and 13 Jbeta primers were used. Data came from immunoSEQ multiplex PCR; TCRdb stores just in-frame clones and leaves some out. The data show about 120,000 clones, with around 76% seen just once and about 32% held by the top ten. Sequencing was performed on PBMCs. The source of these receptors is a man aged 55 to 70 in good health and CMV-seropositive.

The CDR3 bases are TGCGCCAGCAGCTTGAGGGCTAGCGGGGCCACCGGGGAGCTGTTTTTT. It yields the protein CASSLRASGATGELFF. The V gene is TRBV5-1, the J gene TRBJ2-2; 9 nucleotides line up with TRBD2. The V and J ends lost 1 base and 4 bases, in that order; junction bases with no gene match: 5. Germline loops: CDR1 SGHRS, CDR2 YFSETQ. This CDR3 spans 16 amino acids.

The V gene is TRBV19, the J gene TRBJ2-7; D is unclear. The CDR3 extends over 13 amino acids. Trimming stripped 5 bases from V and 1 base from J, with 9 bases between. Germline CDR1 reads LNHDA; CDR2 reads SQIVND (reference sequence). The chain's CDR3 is CASSPPGSYEQYF. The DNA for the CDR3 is TGTGCCAGTAGTCCCCCGGGTTCCTACGAGCAGTACTTC.

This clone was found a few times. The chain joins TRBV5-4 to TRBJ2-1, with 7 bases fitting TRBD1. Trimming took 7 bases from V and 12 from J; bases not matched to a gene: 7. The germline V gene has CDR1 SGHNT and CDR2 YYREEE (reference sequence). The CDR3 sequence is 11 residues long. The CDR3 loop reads CASFDGQAQFF. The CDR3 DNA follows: TGTGCCAGCTTCGACGGACAGGCGCAGTTCTTC.

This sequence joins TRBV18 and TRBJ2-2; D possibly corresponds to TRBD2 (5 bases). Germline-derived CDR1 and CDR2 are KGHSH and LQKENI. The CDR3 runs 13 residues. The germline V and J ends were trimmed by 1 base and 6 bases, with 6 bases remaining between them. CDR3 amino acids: CASSPQGAGELFF. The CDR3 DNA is TGTGCCAGCTCACCACAGGGAGCCGGGGAGCTGTTTTTT.

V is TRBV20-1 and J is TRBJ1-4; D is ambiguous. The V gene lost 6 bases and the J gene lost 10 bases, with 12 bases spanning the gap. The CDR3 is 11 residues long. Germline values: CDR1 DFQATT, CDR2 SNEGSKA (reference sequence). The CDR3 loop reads CSAPRLGKLFF. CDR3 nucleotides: TGCAGTGCCCCTCGTCTAGGAAAACTGTTTTTT.

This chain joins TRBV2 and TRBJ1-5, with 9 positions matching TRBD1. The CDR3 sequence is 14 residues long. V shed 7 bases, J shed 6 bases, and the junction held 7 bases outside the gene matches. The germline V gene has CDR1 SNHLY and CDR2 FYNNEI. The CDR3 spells CASTTGQGSQPQHF. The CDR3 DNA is TGTGCCAGCACCACGGGACAGGGAAGTCAGCCCCAGCATTTT.

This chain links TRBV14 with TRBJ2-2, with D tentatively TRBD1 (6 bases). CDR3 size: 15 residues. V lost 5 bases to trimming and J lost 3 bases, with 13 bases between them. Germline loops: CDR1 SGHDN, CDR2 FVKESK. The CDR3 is CASSDHRAYTGELFF. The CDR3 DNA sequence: TGTGCCAGCAGCGACCACAGGGCCTACACCGGGGAGCTGTTTTTT.

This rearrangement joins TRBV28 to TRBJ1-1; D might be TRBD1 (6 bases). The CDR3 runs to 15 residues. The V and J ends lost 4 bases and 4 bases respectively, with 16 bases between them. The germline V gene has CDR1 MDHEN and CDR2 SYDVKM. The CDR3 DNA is TGTGCCAGCAGTTCGCCGGGGAGGGGGGGCACTGAAGCTTTCTTT. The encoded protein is CASSSPGRGGTEAFF.

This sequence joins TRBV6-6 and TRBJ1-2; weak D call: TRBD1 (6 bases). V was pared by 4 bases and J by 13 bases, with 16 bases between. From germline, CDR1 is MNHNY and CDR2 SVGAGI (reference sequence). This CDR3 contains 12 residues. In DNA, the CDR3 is TGTGCCAGCAGTTTACGCACAGGGACAAGCACCTTC. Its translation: CASSLRTGTSTF.

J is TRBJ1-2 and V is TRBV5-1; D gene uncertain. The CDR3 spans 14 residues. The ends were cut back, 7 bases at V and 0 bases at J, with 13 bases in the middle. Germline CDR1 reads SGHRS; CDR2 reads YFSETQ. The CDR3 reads CASRTVGANYGYTF. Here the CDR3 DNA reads TGCGCCAGCCGTACGGTCGGTGCTAACTATGGCTACACCTTC.

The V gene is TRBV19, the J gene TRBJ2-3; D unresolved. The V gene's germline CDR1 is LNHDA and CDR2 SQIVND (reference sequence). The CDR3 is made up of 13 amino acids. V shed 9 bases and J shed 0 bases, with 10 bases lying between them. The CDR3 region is CASADPSTDTQYF. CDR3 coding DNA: TGTGCCAGCGCGGATCCCAGCACAGATACGCAGTATTTT.

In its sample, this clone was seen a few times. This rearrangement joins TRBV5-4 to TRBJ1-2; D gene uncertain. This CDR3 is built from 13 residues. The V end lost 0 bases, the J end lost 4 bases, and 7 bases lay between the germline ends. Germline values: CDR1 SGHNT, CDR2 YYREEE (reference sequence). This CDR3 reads CASSLGGSYGYTF. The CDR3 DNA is TGTGCCAGCAGCTTGGGAGGGAGCTATGGCTACACCTTC. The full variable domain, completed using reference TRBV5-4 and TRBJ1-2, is ETGVTQSPTHLIKTRGQQVTLRCSSQSGHNTVSWYQQALGQGPQFIFQYYREEENGRGNFPPRFSGLQFPNYSSELNVNALELDDSALYLCASSLGGSYGYTFGSGTRLTVV.

The CDR3: CASSVGLAGNEQFF. The CDR3 coding sequence is TGTGCCAGCAGCGTTGGACTAGCGGGCAATGAGCAGTTCTTC. V and J are TRBV5-8 and TRBJ2-1; the match to TRBD2 covers 11 bases. With 4 bases clipped from V and 6 bases from J, the junction kept 3 bases outside the gene matches. There are 14 residues in the CDR3. Germline V lookup: CDR1 SGHTS, CDR2 YDEGEE.